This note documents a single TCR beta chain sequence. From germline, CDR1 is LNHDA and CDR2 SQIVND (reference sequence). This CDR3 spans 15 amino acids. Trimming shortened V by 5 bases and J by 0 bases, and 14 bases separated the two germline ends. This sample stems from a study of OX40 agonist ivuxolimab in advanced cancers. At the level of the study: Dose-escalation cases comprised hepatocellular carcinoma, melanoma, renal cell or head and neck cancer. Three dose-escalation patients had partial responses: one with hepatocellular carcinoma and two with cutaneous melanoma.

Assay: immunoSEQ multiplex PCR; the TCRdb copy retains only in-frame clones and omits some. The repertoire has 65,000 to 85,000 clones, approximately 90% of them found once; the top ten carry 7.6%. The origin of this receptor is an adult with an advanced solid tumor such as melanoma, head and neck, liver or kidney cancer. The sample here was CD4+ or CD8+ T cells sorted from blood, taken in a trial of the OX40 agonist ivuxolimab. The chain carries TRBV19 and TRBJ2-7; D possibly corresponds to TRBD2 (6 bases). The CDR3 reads CASSLGGHSSYEQYF. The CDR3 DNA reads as TGTGCCAGTAGTTTGGGGGGTCACAGCTCCTACGAGCAGTACTTC.